This T cell receptor beta chain stems from a study of long-term antiretroviral therapy in people with HIV. Study findings and constraints: Diversity rose after ART but stayed below transplant donor controls. CDR3 lengths in HIV samples spanned a narrower range than controls.

Remarks on this clone: The antigen remains unidentified.

HIV-positive participants were all treated in the United States. With survey level as its setting, the immunoSEQ assay was v3.0. TCRdb keeps only in-frame clones here, not all; method: immunoSEQ multiplex PCR. The sample has around 12,000 clones, around 76% seen once. The germline V gene encodes CDR1 GTSNPN and CDR2 SVGIG (reference sequence). The CDR3 contains 13 residues. V was shortened by 3 bases and J by 6 bases, with 11 bases between the two germline ends. The sequence was collected from a man aged 50 to 60 with HIV. The genes are TRBV30 and TRBJ1-4, with D perhaps TRBD1 (6 bases). The sequences come from unsorted PBMCs, collected nearly 8.5 years after starting antiretroviral therapy. This CDR3 reads CAWRLPGDEKLFF. CDR3 bases: TGTGCCTGGAGATTACCAGGGGATGAAAAACTGTTTTTT.